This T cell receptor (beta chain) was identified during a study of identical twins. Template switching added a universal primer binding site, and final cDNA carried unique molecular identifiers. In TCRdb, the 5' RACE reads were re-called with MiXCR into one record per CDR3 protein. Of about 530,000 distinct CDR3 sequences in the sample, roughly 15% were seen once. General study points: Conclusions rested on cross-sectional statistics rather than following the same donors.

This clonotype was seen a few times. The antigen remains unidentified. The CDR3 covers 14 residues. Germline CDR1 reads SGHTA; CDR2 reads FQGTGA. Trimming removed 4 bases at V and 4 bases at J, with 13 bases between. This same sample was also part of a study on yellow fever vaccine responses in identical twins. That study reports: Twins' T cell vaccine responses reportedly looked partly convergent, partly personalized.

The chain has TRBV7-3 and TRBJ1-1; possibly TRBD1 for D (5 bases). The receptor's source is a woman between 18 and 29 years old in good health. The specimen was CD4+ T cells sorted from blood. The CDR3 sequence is CASSSQGVGTEAFF. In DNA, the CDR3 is TGTGCCAGCAGCTCCCAAGGGGTGGGCACTGAAGCTTTCTTT.